This TCR beta chain was retrieved from a study of CD8 T cells in Susac syndrome. V was shortened by 5 bases and J by 2 bases, with 9 bases between the two germline ends. This CDR3 spans 13 amino acids. A quantity of about 0.5 to 1 ug RNA underwent reverse transcription using random hexamers. TCRdb ran MiXCR on the immunoSEQ multiplex PCR reads and lists one entry per CDR3 protein. The repertoire includes roughly 160,000 distinct CDR3 sequences, around 96% of them detected once, and approximately 0.12% sits in the top ten. This sequence originates from a human donor with Susac syndrome. The material sequenced was CD4+ T cells from PBMCs. This chain uses TRBV12-3 or TRBV12-4 with TRBJ1-2; no firm D call. DNA for the CDR3: TGTGCCAGCAGTCCCAGTGAAAACTATGGCTACACCTTC. Its translation is CASSPSENYGYTF.